Below, 9 T cell receptor beta chains from the same sample are listed, as sequenced in a study of STAT5B mutations in CD4+ large granular lymphocyte leukemia. Some clones are missing from TCRdb's copy, which holds only in-frame ones; the method was immunoSEQ multiplex PCR. The data hold roughly 23,000 clones, with roughly 82% observed a single time. Sequenced sample: CD4+ T cells from blood buffy coats. All receptors come from a human donor in good health.

The chain links TRBV18 to TRBJ2-1; D uncertain. Trimming took off 4 bases at V and 3 bases at J, with 4 bases between the two ends. Per germline, CDR1 KGHSH and CDR2 LQKENI. This CDR3 comprises 12 residues. In DNA form, the CDR3 reads TGTGCCAGCTCACGGGACTACAATGAGCAGTTCTTC. It yields the protein CASSRDYNEQFF.

The chain couples TRBV19 to TRBJ2-5; no clear D. The V end was cut by 1 base, the J end by 5 bases, with 8 bases between. The CDR3 runs to 13 residues. Germline V gives CDR1 LNHDA, CDR2 SQIVND (reference sequence). In nucleotides, the CDR3 is TGTGCCAGTAGTATAGTAGGCTTCGAGACCCAGTACTTC. It encodes CASSIVGFETQYF.

The chain links TRBV6-5 to TRBJ1-3; TRBD1 aligns across 7 bases. The germline CDR1 and CDR2 sequences are MNHEY and SVGAGI. J gave up 7 bases and V 3 bases, and 6 bases lay outside the gene matches. CDR3 length equals 14 residues. In nucleotides, the CDR3 is TGTGCCAGCAGTTATGATCGCAGGGGGAACACCATATATTTT. As protein: CASSYDRRGNTIYF.

This chain connects TRBV6-1 to TRBJ2-7; the D call may be TRBD1 or TRBD2 (5 bases each). V shed 1 base and J shed 3 bases, with 10 bases lying between them. This CDR3 is built from 14 residues. CDR1 is MNHNS and CDR2 is SASEGT in the germline V gene. Here the CDR3 reads CASSEGGQGYEQYF. For the CDR3, the DNA is TGTGCCAGCAGTGAAGGAGGGCAGGGCTACGAGCAGTACTTC.

The CDR3 reads CASSVTSSLEQYF. CDR3 DNA sequence: TGCGCCAGCAGCGTGACTAGTTCCCTCGAGCAGTACTTC. V is TRBV5-1 and J is TRBJ2-7, with a tentative D call TRBD2 (6 bases). V shed 4 bases and J shed 6 bases, with 14 bases lying between them. The CDR3 is 13 residues long. Looked up from germline, CDR1 is SGHRS and CDR2 is YFSETQ.

The chain employs TRBV15 and TRBJ2-6, with no clear D. In germline, CDR1 is LNHNV, CDR2 YYDKDF (reference sequence). CDR3 length: 16 residues. V shed 1 base and J shed 0 bases, with 7 bases lying between them. The CDR3 reads CATSRGGYSGANVLTF. The CDR3 DNA is TGTGCCACCAGCAGAGGTGGGTACTCTGGGGCCAACGTCCTGACTTTC. Full variable domain (rest looked up from reference TRBV15 and TRBJ2-6): DAMVIQNPRYQVTQFGKPVTLSCSQTLNHNVMYWYQQKSSQAPKLLFHYYDKDFNNEADTPDNFQSRRPNTSFCFLDIRSPGLGDTAMYLCATSRGGYSGANVLTFGAGSRLTVL.

J is TRBJ1-1 and V is TRBV6-5; D is possibly TRBD1 (5 bases). Looked up from germline, CDR1 is MNHEY and CDR2 is SVGAGI. The CDR3 contains 14 residues. V dropped 11 bases and J dropped 1 base, with 17 bases sitting between them. The CDR3 sequence is CASVRAAGNTEAFF. Here the CDR3 DNA reads TGTGCCTCAGTCAGGGCTGCGGGGAACACTGAAGCTTTCTTT.

The chain recombines TRBV28 with TRBJ2-1, with TRBD2 matching 14 bases. The CDR3 is 18 residues long. V lost 4 bases to trimming and J lost 7 bases; unmatched junction nucleotides: 12. The germline CDR1 and CDR2 sequences are MDHEN and SYDVKM. Written as DNA, the CDR3 is TGTGCCAGCAGTTCCCCCGGGACTAGCGGGAGTATCTGGAATGAGCAGTTCTTC. The encoded protein is CASSSPGTSGSIWNEQFF.

The gene calls are TRBV5-6 and TRBJ2-1, with TRBD2 matching over 9 bases. In germline, CDR1 is SGHDT, CDR2 YYEEEE. Trimming cost V 4 bases and J 7 bases; bases outside gene matches: 9. There are 15 residues in the CDR3. As DNA, the CDR3 is TGTGCCAGCAGCCATAGGCGGGGGGGGAGGAATGAGCAGTTCTTC. Translation gives CASSHRRGGRNEQFF.